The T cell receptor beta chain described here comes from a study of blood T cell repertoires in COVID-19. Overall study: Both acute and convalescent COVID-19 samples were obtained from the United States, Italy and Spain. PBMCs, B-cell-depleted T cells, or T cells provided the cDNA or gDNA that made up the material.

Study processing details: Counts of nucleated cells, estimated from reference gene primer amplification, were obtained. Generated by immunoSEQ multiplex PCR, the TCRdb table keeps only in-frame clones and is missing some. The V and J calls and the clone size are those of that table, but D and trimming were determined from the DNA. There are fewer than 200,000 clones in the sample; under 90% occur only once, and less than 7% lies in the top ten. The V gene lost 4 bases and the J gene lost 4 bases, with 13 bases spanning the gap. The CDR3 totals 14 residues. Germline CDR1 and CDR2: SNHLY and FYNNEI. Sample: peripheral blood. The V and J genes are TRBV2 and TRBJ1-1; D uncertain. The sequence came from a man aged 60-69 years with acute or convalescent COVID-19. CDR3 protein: CASSVGRISTEAFF. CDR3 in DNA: TGTGCCAGCAGTGTGGGGAGGATTTCCACTGAAGCTTTCTTT. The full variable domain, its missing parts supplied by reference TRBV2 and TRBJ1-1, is EPEVTQTPSHQVTQMGQEVILRCVPISNHLYFYWYRQILGQKVEFLVSFYNNEISEKSEIFDDQFSVERPDGSNFTLKIRSTKLEDSAMYFCASSVGRISTEAFFGQGTRLTVV.